The source of this T cell receptor beta chain is a study of early stage breast cancer tumors. In its sample, this clone was seen a few times. The V gene end was trimmed by 6 bases and the J gene end by 2 bases; junction bases not matched to a gene: 8. The CDR3 is 18 amino acids. CDR1 is LNHDA, CDR2 SQIVND, per germline (reference sequence). Method: immunoSEQ multiplex PCR; TCRdb's copy keeps in-frame clones and lacks some. Among 4,500 to 5,500 clones, approximately 74% were seen once, and the ten largest hold over 8%. The genes are TRBV19 and TRBJ2-1, with 15 bases fitting TRBD2. The TCR sequence derives from a person between 55 and 69 years old with breast cancer. Sequencing input: breast tumor tissue. The CDR3 nucleotides are TGTGCCAGTAGGGAAGGGACTAGCGGGAGGCCTACCTACAATGAGCAGTTCTTC. Protein: CASREGTSGRPTYNEQFF.